This TCR beta chain emerged from a study of T cells after yellow fever vaccination (dated by TCRdb to the late 2010s). For the study in its entirety: The SMART-Seq v4 Ultra Low Input RNA kit was used to prepare libraries from fractions with low cell numbers. Two healthy male donors made up the cohort, one aged 18 to 29 years and the other aged 30 to 40 years. Blood was drawn at multiple timepoints before and after primary and secondary immunization, with bulk PBMC replicates and cell subsets isolated. Bulk TCR alpha and beta repertoires were sequenced longitudinally to track T-cell clones before and after primary and booster YFV17D yellow fever vaccination.

The CDR3 goes from the cysteine to the phenylalanine over 19 residues. Just CDR3 DNA is preserved here, 57 bases in frame from base 1. From the germline V gene, CDR1 is LGHNA and CDR2 is YSLEER. V is cut back by 0 bases and J by 3 bases, with 7 bases in the junction unmatched. What the authors observed across the whole study: Computational filtering was required because FACS-sorted repertoires could contain abundant contaminating clonotypes from the bulk population. After the booster, most clones that had expanded after primary vaccination were detected again (about 95% of CD4 and around nine tenths of CD8), suggesting broad maintenance of memory. Only a couple of donors were included in the study, so the extent to which the findings can be generalized is limited. A small share of clonotypes was detected in both CD4 and CD8 compartments, with the overlap likely arising from convergent recombination. Compared with the primary T-cell response, the secondary T-cell response was weaker but faster, peaking on day 5 rather than day 15.

Sequenced using an Illumina NovaSeq 6000. TCR cDNA was made using 5'RACE template switching, a step that added a universal primer site and unique molecular identifiers. Priming for cDNA synthesis came from both the TCR alpha and TCR beta constant segments. Libraries were amplified in two PCR steps, with sample barcodes and sequencing adapters added in the second step. Sequencing of libraries was done on Illumina HiSeq 2500 (2x100 bp) or NovaSeq (2x150 bp). The original methods were these. MIGEC was used to demultiplex reads and collapse the reads into UMI consensus sequences, and MiXCR was used for V(D)J alignment. Clonotypes responding to the vaccine were identified with edgeR on replicate PBMC samples, with the criteria of FDR below 0.01 and a log2 fold change above 5 up to day 15. Each bulk clonotype was labeled CD4 or CD8 based on which sequenced repertoire, CD4 or CD8, contained the clonotype at higher abundance. Clones were called with MiXCR by TCRdb after fastp trimmed the public reads at Q25, and only in-frame beta chains were retained. CDR3 protein duplicates are merged, each entry listing the most common genes and DNA. TCRdb, not the authors, supplied the V and J calls. The sample table shows 200,000 to 300,000 distinct CDR3 sequences, and roughly 3.7% are seen once. The top ten clones comprise under 20% of the sample.

Explained via the paper, the treatment or condition label denotes: live attenuated yellow fever vaccine strain. At every blood-draw timepoint, two biological replicates of bulk PBMCs were collected. PBMCs were isolated from peripheral blood using a standard Ficoll-Paque protocol. TriZol was used to extract RNA from bulk PBMCs, from CD4 and CD8 fractions, and from dextramer-positive and dextramer-negative fractions. In this sample, this clonotype turned up a few times. Its antigen is unknown. Base qualities are not provided; no much larger clone lies one nucleotide away. The sequence was collected from a man between 18 and 35 years old who received the YFV17D yellow fever vaccine. This sequence uses TRBV4-3 and TRBJ2-3, with 15 bases in between that match TRBD2. The source was PBMCs, collected 15 days after the yellow fever booster vaccination. CDR3 reads: CASSQDSAGTSGGTDTQYF. At the DNA level, the sequence is TGCGCCAGCAGCCAAGATTCGGCAGGGACTAGCGGGGGGACAGATACGCAGTATTTT.